This T cell receptor beta chain was profiled in a study of PD-1 blockade in classical Hodgkin lymphoma. General observations from the study: Whatever underlies the repertoire differences (possibly disease activity or prior therapy) remains undefined.

The germline V gene encodes CDR1 SNHLY and CDR2 FYNNEI. Trimming removed 3 bases at V and 1 base at J, with 12 bases between. The CDR3 spans 15 residues. A word on this clone: The antigen is undetermined.

Data came from immunoSEQ multiplex PCR; TCRdb stores just in-frame clones and leaves some out. Among 80,000 to 100,000 clones listed, just under 95% were seen once. Every patient was affected by relapse after autologous stem cell transplantation, while exposure to brentuximab vedotin was not uniform. The TCR comes from a human donor with classical Hodgkin lymphoma. The chain carries TRBV2 and TRBJ2-5; a possible D gene is TRBD2 (5 bases). The starting material was peripheral blood mononuclear cells (PBMCs), obtained at baseline. The DNA of the CDR3 is TGTGCCAGCAGTGATGGACTGACTCCCCAAGAGACCCAGTACTTC. Its protein is CASSDGLTPQETQYF.